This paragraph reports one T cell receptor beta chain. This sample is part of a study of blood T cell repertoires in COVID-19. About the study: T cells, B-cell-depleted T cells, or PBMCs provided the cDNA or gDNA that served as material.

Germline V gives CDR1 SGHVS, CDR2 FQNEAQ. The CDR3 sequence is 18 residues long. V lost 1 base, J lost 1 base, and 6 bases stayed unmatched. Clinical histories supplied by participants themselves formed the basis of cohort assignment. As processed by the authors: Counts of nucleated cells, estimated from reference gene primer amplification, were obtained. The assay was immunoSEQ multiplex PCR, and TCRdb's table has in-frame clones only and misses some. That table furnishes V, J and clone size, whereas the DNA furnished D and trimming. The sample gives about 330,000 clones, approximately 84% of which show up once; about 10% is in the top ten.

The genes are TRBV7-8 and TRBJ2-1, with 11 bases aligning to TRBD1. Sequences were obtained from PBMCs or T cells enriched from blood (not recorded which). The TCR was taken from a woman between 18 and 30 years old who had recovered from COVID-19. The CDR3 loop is CASSLGTGGAGSYNEQFF. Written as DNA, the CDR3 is TGTGCCAGCAGCTTAGGGACAGGGGGCGCGGGGTCCTACAATGAGCAGTTCTTC.